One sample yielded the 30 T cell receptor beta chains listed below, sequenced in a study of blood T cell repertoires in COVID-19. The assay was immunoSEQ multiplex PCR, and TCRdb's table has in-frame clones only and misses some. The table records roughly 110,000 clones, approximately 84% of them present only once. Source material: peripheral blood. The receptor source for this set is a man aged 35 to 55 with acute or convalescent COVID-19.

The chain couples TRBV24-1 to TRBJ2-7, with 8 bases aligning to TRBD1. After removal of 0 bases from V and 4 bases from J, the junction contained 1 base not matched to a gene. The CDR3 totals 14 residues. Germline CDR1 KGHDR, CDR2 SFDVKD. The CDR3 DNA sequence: TGTGCCACCAGTGATTTGAGGACAGGGTACGAGCAGTACTTC. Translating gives CATSDLRTGYEQYF.

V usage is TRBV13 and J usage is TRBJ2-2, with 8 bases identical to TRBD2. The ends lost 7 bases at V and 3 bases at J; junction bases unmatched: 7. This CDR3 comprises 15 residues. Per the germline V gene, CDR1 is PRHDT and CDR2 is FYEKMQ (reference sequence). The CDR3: CASTHRGGDTGELFF. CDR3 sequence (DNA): TGTGCCAGCACCCACCGGGGGGGCGACACCGGGGAGCTGTTTTTT.

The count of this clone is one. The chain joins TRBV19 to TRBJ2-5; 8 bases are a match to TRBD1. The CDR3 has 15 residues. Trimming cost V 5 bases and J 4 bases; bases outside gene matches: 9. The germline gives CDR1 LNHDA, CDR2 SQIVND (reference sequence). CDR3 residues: CASSSAGGVAETQYF. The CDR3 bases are TGTGCCAGTAGTTCGGCAGGGGGCGTGGCAGAGACCCAGTACTTC.

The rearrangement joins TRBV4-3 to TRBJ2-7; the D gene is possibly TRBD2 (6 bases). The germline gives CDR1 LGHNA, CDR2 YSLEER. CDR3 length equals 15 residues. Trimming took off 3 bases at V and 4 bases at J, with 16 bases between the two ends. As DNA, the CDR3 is TGCGCCAGCAGCCAGGGACTGGGACGCTCTTACGAGCAGTACTTC. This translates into CASSQGLGRSYEQYF.

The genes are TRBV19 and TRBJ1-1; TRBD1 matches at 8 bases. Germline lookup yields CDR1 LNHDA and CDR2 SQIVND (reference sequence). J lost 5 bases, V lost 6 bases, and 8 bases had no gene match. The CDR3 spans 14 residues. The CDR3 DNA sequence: TGTGCCAGTAGCCAGGGGGCCGCGTGGACTGAAGCTTTCTTT. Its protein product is CASSQGAAWTEAFF.

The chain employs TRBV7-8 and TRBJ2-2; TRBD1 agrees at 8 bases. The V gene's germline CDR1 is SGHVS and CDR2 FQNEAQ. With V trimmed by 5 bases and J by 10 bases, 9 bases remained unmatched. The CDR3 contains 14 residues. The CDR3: CASSQDRARKELFF. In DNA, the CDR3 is TGTGCCAGCAGCCAGGACAGGGCCCGTAAGGAGCTGTTTTTT.

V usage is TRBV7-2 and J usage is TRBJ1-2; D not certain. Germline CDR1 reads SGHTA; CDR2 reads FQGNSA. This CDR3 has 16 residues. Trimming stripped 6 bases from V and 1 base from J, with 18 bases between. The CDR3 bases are TGTGCCAGCAGGAGAGACGGAGCAAGCTTTAACTATGGCTACACCTTC. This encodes CASRRDGASFNYGYTF.

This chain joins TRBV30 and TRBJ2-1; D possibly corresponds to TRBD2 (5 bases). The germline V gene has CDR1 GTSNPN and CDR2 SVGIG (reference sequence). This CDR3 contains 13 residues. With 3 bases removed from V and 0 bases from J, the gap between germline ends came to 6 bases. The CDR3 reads CAWSGVSYNEQFF. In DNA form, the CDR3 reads TGTGCCTGGAGCGGGGTCTCCTACAATGAGCAGTTCTTC. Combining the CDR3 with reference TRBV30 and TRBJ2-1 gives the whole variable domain SQTIHQWPATLVQPVGSPLSLECTVEGTSNPNLYWYRQAAGRGLQLLFYSVGIGQISSEVPQNLSASRPQDRQFILSSKKLLLSDSGFYLCAWSGVSYNEQFFGPGTRLTVL.

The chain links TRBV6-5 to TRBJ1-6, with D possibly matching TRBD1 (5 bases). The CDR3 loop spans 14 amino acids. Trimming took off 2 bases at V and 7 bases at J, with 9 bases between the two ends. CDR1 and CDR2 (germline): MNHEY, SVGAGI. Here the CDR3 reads CASSYGGKNSPLHF. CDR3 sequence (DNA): TGTGCCAGCAGTTACGGGGGGAAGAATTCACCCCTCCACTTT.

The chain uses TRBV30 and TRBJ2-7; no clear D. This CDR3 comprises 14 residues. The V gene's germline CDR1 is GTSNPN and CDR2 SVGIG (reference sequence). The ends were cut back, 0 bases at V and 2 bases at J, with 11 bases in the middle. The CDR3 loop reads CAWSVLTRPYEQYF. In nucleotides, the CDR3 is TGTGCCTGGAGTGTCCTGACACGACCCTACGAGCAGTACTTC.

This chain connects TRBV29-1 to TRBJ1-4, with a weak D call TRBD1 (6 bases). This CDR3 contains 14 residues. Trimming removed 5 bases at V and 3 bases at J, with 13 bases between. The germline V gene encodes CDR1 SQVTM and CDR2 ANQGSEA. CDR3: CSVKLGQSNEKLFF. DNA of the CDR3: TGCAGCGTTAAATTAGGACAGTCTAATGAAAAACTGTTTTTT.

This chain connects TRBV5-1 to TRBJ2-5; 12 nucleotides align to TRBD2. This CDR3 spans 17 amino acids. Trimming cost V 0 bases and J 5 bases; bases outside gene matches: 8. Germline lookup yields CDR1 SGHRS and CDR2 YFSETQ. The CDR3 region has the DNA TGCGCCAGCAGCTTGGGACTAGCGGGGGACGGACCCGAGACCCAGTACTTC. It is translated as CASSLGLAGDGPETQYF. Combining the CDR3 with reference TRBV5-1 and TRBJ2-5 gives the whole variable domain KAGVTQTPRYLIKTRGQQVTLSCSPISGHRSVSWYQQTPGQGLQFLFEYFSETQRNKGNFPGRFSGRQFSNSRSEMNVSTLELGDSALYLCASSLGLAGDGPETQYFGPGTRLLVL.

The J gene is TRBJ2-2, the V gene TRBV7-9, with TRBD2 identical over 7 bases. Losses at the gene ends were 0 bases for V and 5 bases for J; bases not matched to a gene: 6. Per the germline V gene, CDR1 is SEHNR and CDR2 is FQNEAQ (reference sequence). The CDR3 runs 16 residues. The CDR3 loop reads CASSLARQGGTGELFF. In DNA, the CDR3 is TGTGCCAGCAGCTTAGCTCGGCAGGGAGGGACCGGGGAGCTGTTTTTT.

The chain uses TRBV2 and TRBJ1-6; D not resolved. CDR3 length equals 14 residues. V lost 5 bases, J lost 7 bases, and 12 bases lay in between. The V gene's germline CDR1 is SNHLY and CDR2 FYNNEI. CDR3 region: CASSRGEANSPLHF. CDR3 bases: TGTGCCAGCAGTCGAGGAGAAGCCAATTCACCCCTCCACTTT.

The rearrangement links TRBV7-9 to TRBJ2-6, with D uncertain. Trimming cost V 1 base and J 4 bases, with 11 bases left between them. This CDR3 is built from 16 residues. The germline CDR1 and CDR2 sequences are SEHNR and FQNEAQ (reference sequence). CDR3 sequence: CASSLDLASGANVLTF. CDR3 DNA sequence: TGTGCCAGCAGCTTAGATTTAGCATCCGGGGCCAACGTCCTGACTTTC.

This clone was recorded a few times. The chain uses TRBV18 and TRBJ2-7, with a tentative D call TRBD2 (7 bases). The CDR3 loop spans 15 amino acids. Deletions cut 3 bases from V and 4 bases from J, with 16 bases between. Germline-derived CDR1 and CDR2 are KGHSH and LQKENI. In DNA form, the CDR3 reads TGTGCCAGCTCACCCGAGAGGGGGAGGGGGTACGAGCAGTACTTC. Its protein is CASSPERGRGYEQYF. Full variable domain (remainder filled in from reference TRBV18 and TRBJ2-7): NAGVMQNPRHLVRRRGQEARLRCSPMKGHSHVYWYRQLPEEGLKFMVYLQKENIIDESGMPKERFSAEFPKEGPSILRIQQVVRGDSAAYFCASSPERGRGYEQYFGPGTRLTVT.

Written as DNA, the CDR3 is TGCAGCGTTGGTTCAGGGCTCGGCTATGGCTACACCTTC. This codes for CSVGSGLGYGYTF. This chain links TRBV29-1 with TRBJ1-2, with D perhaps matching TRBD1 (5 bases). The CDR3 has 13 amino acids. With 4 bases removed from V and 4 bases from J, the gap between germline ends came to 13 bases. Germline V gene sequence: CDR1 SQVTM, CDR2 ANQGSEA.

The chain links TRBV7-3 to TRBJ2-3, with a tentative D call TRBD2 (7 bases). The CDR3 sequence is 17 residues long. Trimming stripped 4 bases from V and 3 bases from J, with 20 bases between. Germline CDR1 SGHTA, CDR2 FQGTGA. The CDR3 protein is CASSSPGAGARTDTQYF. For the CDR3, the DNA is TGTGCCAGCAGCTCCCCCGGGGCGGGGGCACGTACAGATACGCAGTATTTT.

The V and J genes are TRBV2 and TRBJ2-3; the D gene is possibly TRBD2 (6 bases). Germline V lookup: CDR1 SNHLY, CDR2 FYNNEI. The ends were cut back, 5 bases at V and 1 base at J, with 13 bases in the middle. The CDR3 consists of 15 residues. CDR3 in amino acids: CASSYQGGGTDTQYF. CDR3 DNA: TGTGCCAGCAGTTACCAGGGAGGTGGCACAGATACGCAGTATTTT.

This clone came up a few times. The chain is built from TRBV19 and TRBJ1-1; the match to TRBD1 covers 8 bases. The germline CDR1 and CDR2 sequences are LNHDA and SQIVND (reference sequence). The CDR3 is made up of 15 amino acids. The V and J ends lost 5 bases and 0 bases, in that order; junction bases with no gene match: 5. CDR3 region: CASSAGDRLNTEAFF. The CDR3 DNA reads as TGTGCCAGTAGTGCGGGGGACAGGTTGAACACTGAAGCTTTCTTT.

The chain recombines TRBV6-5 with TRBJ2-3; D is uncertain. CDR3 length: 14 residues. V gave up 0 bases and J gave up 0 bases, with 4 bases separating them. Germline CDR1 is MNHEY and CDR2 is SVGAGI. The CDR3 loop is CASSYSRSTDTQYF. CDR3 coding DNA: TGTGCCAGCAGTTACTCACGGAGCACAGATACGCAGTATTTT.

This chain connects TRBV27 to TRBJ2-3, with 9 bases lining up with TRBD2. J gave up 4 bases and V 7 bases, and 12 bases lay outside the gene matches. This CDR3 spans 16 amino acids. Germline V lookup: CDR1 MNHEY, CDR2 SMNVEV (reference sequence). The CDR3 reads CASTPRAGGVPDTQYF. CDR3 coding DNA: TGTGCCAGCACCCCCCGAGCGGGGGGTGTGCCAGATACGCAGTATTTT.

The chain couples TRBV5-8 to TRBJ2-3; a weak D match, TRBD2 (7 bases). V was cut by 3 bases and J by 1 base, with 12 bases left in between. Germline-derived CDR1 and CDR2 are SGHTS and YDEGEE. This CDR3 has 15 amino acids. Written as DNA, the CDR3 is TGTGCCAGCAGCTGGGGGGGCATGGGCACAGATACGCAGTATTTT. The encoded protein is CASSWGGMGTDTQYF. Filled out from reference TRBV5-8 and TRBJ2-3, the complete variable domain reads EAGVTQSPTHLIKTRGQQATLRCSPISGHTSVYWYQQALGLGLQFLLWYDEGEERNRGNFPPRFSGRQFPNYSSELNVNALELEDSALYLCASSWGGMGTDTQYFGPGTRLTVL.

The CDR3 DNA reads as TGTGCCAGCAGCTTAGTATCGTACGAGCAGTACTTC. Residues: CASSLVSYEQYF. J is TRBJ2-7 and V is TRBV7-2, with D hard to call. CDR3 length: 12 amino acids. Trimming stripped 1 base from V and 4 bases from J, with 5 bases between. Germline CDR1 and CDR2: SGHTA and FQGNSA.

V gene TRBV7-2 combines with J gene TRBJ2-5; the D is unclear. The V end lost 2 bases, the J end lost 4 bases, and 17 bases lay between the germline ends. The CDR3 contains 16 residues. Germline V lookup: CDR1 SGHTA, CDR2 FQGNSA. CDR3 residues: CASSLFRLEATETQYF. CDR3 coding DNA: TGTGCCAGCAGCTTATTCAGATTAGAGGCCACAGAGACCCAGTACTTC.

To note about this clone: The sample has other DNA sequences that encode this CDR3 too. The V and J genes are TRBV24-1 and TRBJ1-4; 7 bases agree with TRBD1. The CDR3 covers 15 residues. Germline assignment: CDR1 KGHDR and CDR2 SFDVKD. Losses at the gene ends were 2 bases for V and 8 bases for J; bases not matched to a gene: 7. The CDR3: CATSDSRQGGEKLFF. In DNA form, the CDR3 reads TGTGCCACCAGTGATTCACGACAGGGTGGCGAAAAACTGTTTTTT.

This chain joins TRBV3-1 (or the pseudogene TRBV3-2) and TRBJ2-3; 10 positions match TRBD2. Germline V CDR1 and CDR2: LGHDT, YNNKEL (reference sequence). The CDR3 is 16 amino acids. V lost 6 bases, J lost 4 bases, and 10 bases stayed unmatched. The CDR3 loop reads CASRQRGSGGSDTQYF. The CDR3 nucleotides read TGTGCCAGCAGACAACGAGGTAGCGGGGGGTCAGATACGCAGTATTTT.

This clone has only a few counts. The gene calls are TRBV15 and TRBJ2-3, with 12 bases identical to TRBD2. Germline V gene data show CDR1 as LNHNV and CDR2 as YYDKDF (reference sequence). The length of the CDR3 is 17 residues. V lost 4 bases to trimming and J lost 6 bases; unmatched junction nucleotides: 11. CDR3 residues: CATSKATSGGRRDTQYF. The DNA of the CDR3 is TGTGCCACCAGCAAAGCGACTAGCGGGGGCCGGAGGGATACGCAGTATTTT.

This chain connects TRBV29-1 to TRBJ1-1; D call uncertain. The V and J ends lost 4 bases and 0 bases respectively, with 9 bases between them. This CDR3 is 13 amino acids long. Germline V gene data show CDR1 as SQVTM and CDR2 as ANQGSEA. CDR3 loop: CSVVADLNTEAFF. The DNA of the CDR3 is TGCAGCGTTGTGGCGGATTTGAACACTGAAGCTTTCTTT.

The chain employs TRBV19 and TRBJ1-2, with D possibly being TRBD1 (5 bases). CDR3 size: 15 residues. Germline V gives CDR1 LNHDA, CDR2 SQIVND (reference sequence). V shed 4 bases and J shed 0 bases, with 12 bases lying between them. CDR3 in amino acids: CASSTPGLPNYGYTF. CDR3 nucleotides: TGTGCCAGTAGTACACCGGGACTCCCTAACTATGGCTACACCTTC.